The rows below give T cell receptor beta chains drawn from one sample of a study of cytomegalovirus exposure and HLA in healthy donors. The assay was immunoSEQ multiplex PCR, and TCRdb's table has in-frame clones only and misses some. There are approximately 170,000 clones in the sample; approximately 80% occur only once, and approximately 2.2% lies in the top ten. Sequences were obtained from PBMCs. These receptor sequences come from a male donor in good health and CMV-seronegative. Both conserved end residues are part of each CDR3. Fields, in order: D gene, clone size, V gene, J gene, CDR3 DNA, CDR3 protein. The D gene is left open where the match is weak. A clone size is listed for some rows: how often the clone was seen (once, few, many), or a class if it is expanded.

NA	NA	TRBV30	TRBJ2-5	TGTGCCTGGAGTGCCGGGTCTTGGGAGACCCAGTACTTC	CAWSAGSWETQYF
TRBD2	NA	TRBV5-6	TRBJ2-1	TGTGCCAGCAGCTTTACCGGGACTAGCGGGACCAATGAGCAGTTCTTC	CASSFTGTSGTNEQFF
TRBD1	NA	TRBV5-8	TRBJ2-2	TGTGCCAGCAGCCTAGGACAGGTATCTCCAACCGGGGAGCTGTTTTTT	CASSLGQVSPTGELFF
NA	NA	TRBV7-8	TRBJ2-5	TGTGCCAGCAGCTTATATAGGGCGGGAGAGACCCAGTACTTC	CASSLYRAGETQYF
NA	NA	TRBV5-4	TRBJ2-7	TGTGCCAGCAGCTTGTATTCCGGCACAGGGAGTTACGAGCAGTACTTC	CASSLYSGTGSYEQYF
NA	NA	TRBV9	TRBJ2-3	TGTGCCAGCGTCCTTAGGAGGGGCTCTCGGACAGATACGCAGTATTTT	CASVLRRGSRTDTQYF
TRBD1	NA	TRBV5-1	TRBJ2-3	TGCGCCAGCAGCAACGCCTTCGACAGGGCCGCGGATACGCAGTATTTT	CASSNAFDRAADTQYF
NA	NA	TRBV9	TRBJ2-7	TGTGCCAGCAGCCCACTGGAGAGCTCCTACGAGCAGTACTTC	CASSPLESSYEQYF
NA	NA	TRBV7-2	TRBJ2-7	TGTGCCAGCAGCCGCGGAGGGCCGAACTACGAGCAGTACTTC	CASSRGGPNYEQYF
NA	NA	TRBV18	TRBJ2-2	TGTGCCAGCTCACCCGAGAGGAGAACCGGGGAGCTGTTTTTT	CASSPERRTGELFF
TRBD2	NA	TRBV9	TRBJ2-7	TGTGCCAGCAGCCCGAGAGCGGGGGTAACCTACGAGCAGTACTTC	CASSPRAGVTYEQYF
TRBD2	NA	TRBV29-1	TRBJ2-1	TGCAGCGTTGTACTAGCGGGAGGCCGGGGGGGCAATGAGCAGTTCTTC	CSVVLAGGRGGNEQFF
TRBD1	NA	TRBV15	TRBJ2-7	TGTGCCACCAGCAGAGATCTTGGGACAGGCGCCTACGAGCAGTACTTC	CATSRDLGTGAYEQYF
NA	NA	TRBV6-5	TRBJ1-4	TGTGCCAGCAGTTCTGGGGGGGGGACTAATGAAAAACTGTTTTTT	CASSSGGGTNEKLFF
NA	NA	TRBV27	TRBJ2-1	TGTGCCAGCACCACCCGAGGCCGTTTCAATGAGCAGTTCTTC	CASTTRGRFNEQFF
NA	once	TRBV10-3	TRBJ2-7	TGTGCCATCAGTGAGCAACTTCTCTCTAAGGAGCAGTACTTC	CAISEQLLSKEQYF
NA	NA	TRBV4-2	TRBJ1-5	TGTGCCAGCAGTCAATACGGGGGCAATCAGCCCCAGCATTTT	CASSQYGGNQPQHF
NA	NA	TRBV7-8	TRBJ1-1	TGTGCCAGCAGCCCGGGAGGGGGAACTGAAGCTTTCTTT	CASSPGGGTEAFF
TRBD1	NA	TRBV28	TRBJ1-1	TGTGCCAGCATAGGACAGGAGGGAACCATGAACACTGAAGCTTTCTTT	CASIGQEGTMNTEAFF
TRBD2	NA	TRBV4-2	TRBJ2-3	TGTGCCAGCAGCCGGCTAGCGGGGGGGGTCACAGATACGCAGTATTTT	CASSRLAGGVTDTQYF
NA	NA	TRBV6-6	TRBJ2-1	TGTGCCAGCAAAGATGTAGGGGGAACGTTCATCGATGAGCAGTTCTTC	CASKDVGGTFIDEQFF
TRBD2	NA	TRBV18	TRBJ2-1	TGTGCCAGCTCACCACTTAGCGGGGATAGTGAGCAGTTCTTC	CASSPLSGDSEQFF
TRBD2	NA	TRBV7-8	TRBJ2-4	TGTGCCAGCAGCTTGCGGACTAGCGGGACCGGGGACATTCAGTACTTC	CASSLRTSGTGDIQYF
NA	few	TRBV6-5	TRBJ2-6	TGTGCCAGCAGTTACCAACGGCGGGGGGCCAACGTCCTGACTTTC	CASSYQRRGANVLTF
NA	NA	TRBV7-3	TRBJ2-1	TGTGCCAGCAGCCTAGGTGGTGAGCAGTTCTTC	CASSLGGEQFF
NA	NA	TRBV11-2	TRBJ2-3	TGTGCCAGCAGCTTAGATGGGGGAGGAGATACGCAGTATTTT	CASSLDGGGDTQYF
TRBD2	NA	TRBV25-1	TRBJ2-3	TGTGCCAGCAGTGCCGGACTAGCGGGAGGGGATACGCAGTATTTT	CASSAGLAGGDTQYF
TRBD1	once	TRBV19	TRBJ1-4	TGTGCCAGTAGTCCCTGGGACAGTTCTAATGAAAAACTGTTTTTT	CASSPWDSSNEKLFF
TRBD2	NA	TRBV6-5	TRBJ2-7	TGTGCCAGCAGTTACTCGAGCGGGGTACGCGACGAGCAGTACTTC	CASSYSSGVRDEQYF
NA	NA	TRBV18	TRBJ1-2	TGTGCCAGCTCACCAATTATCGGCTACACCTTC	CASSPIIGYTF
NA	NA	TRBV29-1	TRBJ2-6	TGCAGCGCCCCCCTGGGCCGAGGAGGGGTTTCTGGGGCCAACGTCCTGACTTTC	CSAPLGRGGVSGANVLTF
NA	few	TRBV7-8	TRBJ1-1	TGTGCCAGCAGCTTAGGACCGAGGGGAGAGGGAGGGGGTGAAGCTTTCTTT	CASSLGPRGEGGGEAFF
NA	NA	TRBV6-5	TRBJ1-1	TGTGCCAGCAGTTACTCGGGGGCGCCCGTCCTAACTGAAGCTTTCTTT	CASSYSGAPVLTEAFF
TRBD2	NA	TRBV5-6	TRBJ2-1	TGTGCCAGCAGCTCGGGACTAGCGGGACAGATAGGGGATGAGCAGTTCTTC	CASSSGLAGQIGDEQFF
NA	NA	TRBV19	TRBJ2-1	TGTGCCAGTAGGAGCAGGGGCCTCTCCTACAATGAGCAGTTCTTC	CASRSRGLSYNEQFF
NA	NA	TRBV11-2	TRBJ1-1	TGTGCCAGCAGCCCTCTGGGGGGGCGAGGAACTGAAGCTTTCTTT	CASSPLGGRGTEAFF
NA	NA	TRBV7-9	TRBJ2-7	TGTGCCAGCAGCCCTCTTGGGCGCGCGTCTCGGGAGCAGTACTTC	CASSPLGRASREQYF
TRBD1	NA	TRBV19	TRBJ1-1	TGTGCCAGTAGTATCGACAGGGCCACTGAAGCTTTCTTT	CASSIDRATEAFF
NA	once	TRBV28	TRBJ1-2	TGTGCCAGCAGTCCCGACAGCTATGGCTACACCTTC	CASSPDSYGYTF
NA	NA	TRBV27	TRBJ1-6	TGTGCCAGCAGTTTCAGGACAGACGGCAATTCACCCCTCCACTTT	CASSFRTDGNSPLHF